The source of this T cell receptor beta chain is a study of Ad26.COV2.S vaccination and SARS-CoV-2 variants. The CDR3 runs to 12 residues. Germline-derived CDR1 and CDR2 are SGHTA and FQGNSA. The V and J ends lost 5 bases and 5 bases, in that order; junction bases with no gene match: 3. Points from the study as a whole: Higher spike-specific TCR breadth was found in vaccine recipients than in placebo recipients.

For this clone: Its antigen is currently unknown.

The repertoire was sequenced with immunoSEQ multiplex PCR; TCRdb's copy has only in-frame clones and lacks some. The sample includes 300,000 to 450,000 clones, roughly 94% seen only once; the top ten take around 4%. The TCR sequence derives from a human donor who had recovered from COVID-19. The V and J genes are TRBV7-2 and TRBJ2-7, with 7 bases lining up with TRBD2. The source was peripheral blood, collected after recovery from COVID-19. The CDR3 bases are TGTGCCAGCAGCATACTAGCGAACGAGCAGTACTTC. Protein: CASSILANEQYF.